The TCR beta chain described here comes from a study of beta chain features in type 1 diabetes. Study at large: In age, gender and cell yields, patients were similar to healthy donors.

Notes on this clone: Its antigen is as yet unknown.

There are 16 residues in the CDR3. The germline V and J ends were trimmed by 3 bases and 5 bases, with 19 bases remaining between them. Expressed TCRB transcripts got sequenced, as all isolated RNA was reverse transcribed. The repertoire was sequenced with immunoSEQ multiplex PCR; TCRdb's copy has only in-frame clones and lacks some. This table holds hundreds of thousands of clones, approximately 10% found once. Findings and caveats of the study: HLA effects on TCRB rearrangement stayed unresolved here. Type 1 diabetes patients had TCRB CDR3s that were shorter (moderately but significantly so) in all four CD4+ subsets.

Isolation of CD4+ naive, central memory, regulatory and stem cell-like memory cells was achieved by sorting via CD45RO/CCR7/CD25/CD127/CD95/CD27. Sequencing was performed on central memory CD4+ T cells from blood. The source of this sequence is a man younger than 40 with type 1 diabetes. The rearrangement uses TRBV23-1 and TRBJ2-5; D is possibly TRBD1 (6 bases). TRBV23-1 is designated an ORF whose function remains uncertain. CDR3 residues: CASSQRSLGDTETQYF. CDR3 nucleotides: TGCGCCAGCAGTCAGAGGTCCTTGGGGGACACGGAGACCCAGTACTTC.